The rows below give T cell receptor beta chains drawn from one sample of a study of CXCR3-negative and CXCR3-positive naive CD8 T cells. After re-calling the 5' RACE reads, TCRdb lists one entry per CDR3 protein, DNA absent. This sample lists around 60,000 distinct CDR3 sequences; its ten largest clones have about 0.42%. The sequenced sample consisted of naive CXCR3- CD8+ T cells from blood. These receptors were obtained from a human donor in good health. Some clones in this sample may be carry-over from other donors' samples. Both conserved end residues are part of each CDR3.

>TRBJ2-6|TRBV6-2/TRBV6-3
CASRGASGANVLTF
>TRBJ2-3|TRBV6-4
CASKLAGSTDTQYF
>TRBJ1-2|TRBV5-1
CASSLVGQGAGYTF
>TRBJ2-7|TRBV3-1
CASSQTASSRYEQYF
>TRBJ2-7|TRBV20-1
CSGTGLNNYEQYF
>TRBJ1-1|TRBV19
CASRTGGLNTEAFF
>TRBJ2-7|TRBV20-1
CSARDAGGGPSEQYF
>TRBJ1-4|TRBV29-1
CSAVDRTTTNEKLFF
>TRBJ2-3|TRBV4-3
CASSQDSGNADTQYF
>TRBJ1-2|TRBV29-1
CSFTAGTGNTF
>TRBJ1-1|TRBV6-2/TRBV6-3
CASSYDSMNTEAFF
>TRBJ2-2|TRBV25-1
CATSFDAPGDTGELFF
>TRBJ2-7|TRBV6-6
CASRSGTSEVDPYEQYF
>TRBJ2-1|TRBV12-5
CASGGATSGYNEQFF
>TRBJ2-5|TRBV4-2
CASSQEGGQETQYF
>TRBJ2-7|TRBV29-1
CSVDGTSGRTSQYEQYF
>TRBJ2-4|TRBV6-5
CASTPGWQAGVNKNIQYF
>TRBJ2-7|TRBV4-3
CASSQDFPVGEQYF
>TRBJ2-6|TRBV9
CASSGQSSGANVPTF
>TRBJ2-5|TRBV6-5
CASSSPAGGAGETQYF
>TRBJ2-5|TRBV9
CASSTRTGRQETQYF